The 31 T cell receptor beta chains in this list originate from one sample, sequenced in a study of PD-L1 blockade in urothelial cancer (dated by TCRdb to about 2017). This specimen's time point label, per the study, means: pretreatment peripheral blood. Libraries were prepared through the immunoSEQ multiplex PCR assay. TCRdb took over this immuneACCESS table, retaining in-frame rearrangements with V and J assigned. Such tables are incomplete; in checked studies, under half of the missing clones stem from an unresolved V gene, and the remainder is unexplained. The table for this sample lists tens of thousands of clones; 82% of them were counted only once. The ten largest clones take up approximately 1.7% of the sample. The sequences come from PBMCs, collected around atezolizumab (anti-PD-L1) treatment. The receptors stem from a man aged 50 or older with urothelial cancer.

The chain uses TRBV7-2 and TRBJ2-1, with 10 bases lining up with TRBD2. Per germline, CDR1 SGHTA and CDR2 FQGNSA. Losses at the gene ends were 0 bases for V and 2 bases for J; bases not matched to a gene: 1. The CDR3 spans 16 residues. CDR3 in amino acids: CASSLAAGGTYNEQFF. DNA for the CDR3: TGTGCCAGCAGCTTAGCAGCGGGAGGGACCTACAATGAGCAGTTCTTC.

This chain joins TRBV19 and TRBJ2-7; tentatively, D is TRBD2 (6 bases). The CDR3 is 12 residues long. Trimming stripped 6 bases from V and 5 bases from J, with 11 bases between. The V gene's germline CDR1 is LNHDA and CDR2 SQIVND (reference sequence). In DNA form, the CDR3 reads TGTGCCAGTAGGGGGAGGATCGACGAGCAGTACTTC. It encodes CASRGRIDEQYF.

The chain combines TRBV18 with TRBJ1-4; D ambiguous. CDR1 KGHSH and CDR2 LQKENI come from the germline V gene. This CDR3 contains 15 residues. Trimming cost V 3 bases and J 0 bases, with 8 bases left between them. The CDR3 nucleotides are TGTGCCAGCTCACCTTCGAGAGCAACTAATGAAAAACTGTTTTTT. It is translated as CASSPSRATNEKLFF. Combining the CDR3 with reference TRBV18 and TRBJ1-4 gives the whole variable domain NAGVMQNPRHLVRRRGQEARLRCSPMKGHSHVYWYRQLPEEGLKFMVYLQKENIIDESGMPKERFSAEFPKEGPSILRIQQVVRGDSAAYFCASSPSRATNEKLFFGSGTQLSVL.

The gene calls are TRBV18 and TRBJ1-1, with TRBD1 as a possible D gene (5 bases). This CDR3 has 14 residues. The V end lost 2 bases, the J end lost 0 bases, and 7 bases lay between the germline ends. Germline CDR1 and CDR2: KGHSH and LQKENI. The CDR3 reads CASSPDRLNTEAFF. The CDR3 DNA reads TGTGCCAGCTCACCAGACAGACTGAACACTGAAGCTTTCTTT.

The genes are TRBV15 and TRBJ1-4; D gene ambiguous. Germline CDR1 LNHNV, CDR2 YYDKDF (reference sequence). CDR3 length equals 15 residues. Trimming stripped 1 base from V and 7 bases from J, with 13 bases between. CDR3 amino acids: CATSRAMGRGEKLFF. Written as DNA, the CDR3 is TGTGCCACCAGCAGAGCTATGGGGAGAGGTGAAAAACTGTTTTTT.

The chain combines TRBV6-5 with TRBJ2-5, with TRBD2 matching over 9 bases. From germline, CDR1 is MNHEY and CDR2 SVGAGI. V dropped 4 bases and J dropped 5; count of bases not matched to a gene: 5. The CDR3 is 14 amino acids. Here the CDR3 DNA reads TGTGCCAGCAGTTTCGGGACTAGCCGGGAGACCCAGTACTTC. This sequence encodes CASSFGTSRETQYF.

V gene TRBV18 combines with J gene TRBJ2-5; the D is unclear. In germline, CDR1 is KGHSH, CDR2 LQKENI. CDR3 length: 12 amino acids. V shed 2 bases and J shed 5 bases, with 6 bases lying between them. This CDR3 reads CASSPIGETQYF. The DNA for the CDR3 is TGTGCCAGCTCACCAATCGGGGAGACCCAGTACTTC.

The chain couples TRBV6-5 to TRBJ2-7; TRBD1 matches 7 bases. The CDR3 is made up of 15 amino acids. Germline assignment: CDR1 MNHEY and CDR2 SVGAGI. The J segment lost 0 bases and the V segment lost 5 bases, leaving 7 bases of the junction unmatched. The CDR3 loop is CASSRIRGSSYEQYF. The CDR3 bases are TGTGCCAGCAGTAGGATCAGGGGGAGCTCCTACGAGCAGTACTTC.

The genes are TRBV5-1 and TRBJ2-1; 11 bases map to TRBD2. The V and J ends lost 3 bases and 0 bases, in that order; junction bases with no gene match: 5. Germline V CDR1 and CDR2: SGHRS, YFSETQ. The CDR3 sequence is 17 residues long. The CDR3 nucleotides read TGCGCCAGCAGCTGGGGACTAGCGGAAAGCTCCTACAATGAGCAGTTCTTC. Protein sequence: CASSWGLAESSYNEQFF.

The rearrangement joins TRBV15 to TRBJ2-1, with TRBD2 matching over 9 bases. The length of the CDR3 is 15 residues. CDR1 and CDR2 from the germline V gene are LNHNV and YYDKDF (reference sequence). V lost 1 base and J lost 5; bases outside the gene matches: 3. As DNA, the CDR3 is TGTGCCACCAGCAGAGCGCGGGGGGGAAACAATGAGCAGTTCTTC. Its protein is CATSRARGGNNEQFF.

This clone occurred a few times. This rearrangement joins TRBV28 to TRBJ1-2; 8 bases fit TRBD1. J lost 6 bases, V lost 6 bases, and 15 bases had no gene match. Germline CDR1 and CDR2: MDHEN and SYDVKM. The CDR3 has 16 residues. This CDR3 reads CASSPPDRGRLNGYTF. CDR3 sequence (DNA): TGTGCCAGCAGCCCCCCCGACAGGGGTCGTCTTAATGGCTACACCTTC.

This clone was counted between two and nine times. The V call is TRBV30, the J call TRBJ2-7; 7 nucleotides line up with TRBD1. Trimming took 5 bases from V and 6 from J; bases not matched to a gene: 4. The CDR3 spans 11 residues. Germline CDR1 and CDR2: GTSNPN and SVGIG (reference sequence). The CDR3 loop is CAWPGTAEQYF. In DNA, the CDR3 is TGTGCCTGGCCAGGGACAGCCGAGCAGTACTTC.

The gene calls are TRBV6-1 and TRBJ1-2, with TRBD1 matching over 9 bases. With V trimmed by 1 base and J by 0 bases, 9 bases remained unmatched. CDR3 size: 18 residues. Germline V gene lookup returns CDR1 MNHNS and CDR2 SASEGT. CDR3: CASSEGEDRGPPNYGYTF. CDR3 DNA: TGTGCCAGCAGTGAAGGGGAGGACAGGGGACCGCCTAACTATGGCTACACCTTC.

The chain carries TRBV11-2 and TRBJ1-1; possible D gene TRBD1, 5 bases. This CDR3 has 16 amino acids. Per germline, CDR1 SGHAT and CDR2 FQNNGV. V lost 5 bases to trimming and J lost 1 base, with 17 bases between them. This CDR3 is CASSRPGRGKNTEAFF. The CDR3 coding sequence is TGTGCCAGCAGCCGCCCCGGGAGGGGAAAGAACACTGAAGCTTTCTTT.

V usage is TRBV5-6 and J usage is TRBJ2-6; possible D gene TRBD1, 6 bases. The CDR3 has 17 amino acids. Trimming removed 5 bases at V and 3 bases at J, with 18 bases between. Germline-derived CDR1 and CDR2 are SGHDT and YYEEEE. The CDR3 DNA is TGTGCCAGCAGGGAGACAGGATGGTCTAGTGGGGCCAACGTCCTGACTTTC. It is translated as CASRETGWSSGANVLTF.

This chain links TRBV28 with TRBJ1-1; 8 bases line up with TRBD1. The germline V gene encodes CDR1 MDHEN and CDR2 SYDVKM. CDR3 length: 13 amino acids. Trimming took 8 bases from V and 0 from J; bases not matched to a gene: 2. The CDR3 sequence is CASLTGVNTEAFF. CDR3 DNA sequence: TGTGCCAGCCTGACAGGGGTGAACACTGAAGCTTTCTTT. Filled out from reference TRBV28 and TRBJ1-1, the complete variable domain reads DVKVTQSSRYLVKRTGEKVFLECVQDMDHENMFWYRQDPGLGLRLIYFSYDVKMKEKGDIPEGYSVSREKKERFSLILESASTNQTSMYLCASLTGVNTEAFFGQGTRLTVV.

This clone showed up just once. The J gene is TRBJ1-5, the V gene TRBV11-2; D unresolved. The CDR3 is 15 amino acids. The germline gives CDR1 SGHAT, CDR2 FQNNGV. V was trimmed by 1 base and J by 2 bases, leaving 9 bases between them. The CDR3 sequence is CASSLVRQGNQPQHF. In nucleotides, the CDR3 is TGTGCCAGCAGCTTAGTTCGCCAGGGCAATCAGCCCCAGCATTTT.

This clone appeared a single time. The chain is built from TRBV6-5 and TRBJ2-6, with D tentatively TRBD1 (6 bases). Germline V lookup: CDR1 MNHEY, CDR2 SVGAGI. Trimming stripped 3 bases from V and 4 bases from J, with 10 bases between. This CDR3 spans 15 amino acids. The CDR3 nucleotides are TGTGCCAGCAGTTATACAGGGCCCGGGGCCAACGTCCTGACTTTC. It is translated as CASSYTGPGANVLTF.

The rearrangement links TRBV7-2 to TRBJ1-3; D remains unclear. Trimming took 2 bases from V and 4 from J, leaving 3 bases between them. Germline CDR1 is SGHTA and CDR2 is FQGNSA. The CDR3 contains 12 residues. The CDR3 DNA follows: TGTGCCAGCAGCTTAAGCGGAAACACCATATATTTT. Amino acids: CASSLSGNTIYF.

The rearrangement joins TRBV2 to TRBJ2-5; D is unclear. The V gene lost 7 bases and the J gene lost 2 bases, with 11 bases spanning the gap. The CDR3 sequence is 13 residues long. In germline, CDR1 is SNHLY, CDR2 FYNNEI. The CDR3 region has the DNA TGTGCCAGCAAGTACGTACAACAAGAGACCCAGTACTTC. It encodes CASKYVQQETQYF.

This clone was detected a few times. The chain is built from TRBV28 and TRBJ1-5; perhaps TRBD1 as D (5 bases). Germline V CDR1 and CDR2: MDHEN, SYDVKM. V lost 5 bases, J lost 3 bases, and 17 bases lay in between. This CDR3 region has 16 residues. The CDR3 is CASSGGGGLNNQPQHF. The CDR3 bases are TGTGCCAGCAGTGGGGGGGGAGGCCTAAACAATCAGCCCCAGCATTTT.

This clone was found once. The V call is TRBV19, the J call TRBJ1-5; D not certain. CDR1 and CDR2 (germline): LNHDA, SQIVND (reference sequence). The CDR3 consists of 15 residues. Trimming removed 4 bases at V and 6 bases at J, with 16 bases between. CDR3 residues: CASSTRGGGSQPQHF. The CDR3 DNA sequence: TGTGCCAGTAGTACGCGGGGTGGTGGGAGTCAGCCCCAGCATTTT.

V gene TRBV19 combines with J gene TRBJ2-3; D is perhaps TRBD2 (6 bases). V lost 8 bases and J lost 0, with 6 bases in between. The germline gives CDR1 LNHDA, CDR2 SQIVND (reference sequence). The CDR3 consists of 12 residues. The CDR3 region has the DNA TGTGCCAGTGGGGGGAGCACAGATACGCAGTATTTT. Protein product: CASGGSTDTQYF.

The J gene is TRBJ2-7, the V gene TRBV5-1; 7 nucleotides line up with TRBD1. V dropped 4 bases and J dropped 0; count of bases not matched to a gene: 7. The germline V gene has CDR1 SGHRS and CDR2 YFSETQ. The CDR3 loop spans 15 amino acids. In DNA, the CDR3 is TGCGCCAGCAGCACCGGGACAGCGGACTCCTACGAGCAGTACTTC. Translation gives CASSTGTADSYEQYF.

The J gene is TRBJ2-7, the V gene TRBV7-2, with 7 bases lining up with TRBD2. The V gene's germline CDR1 is SGHTA and CDR2 FQGNSA. There are 13 residues in the CDR3. J gave up 3 bases and V 5 bases, and 4 bases lay outside the gene matches. CDR3 amino acids: CASSGEGGYEQYV. CDR3 coding DNA: TGTGCCAGCAGCGGGGAGGGTGGCTACGAGCAGTACGTC.

The table lists this clone with a few counts. This rearrangement joins TRBV7-6 to TRBJ1-1; D possibly corresponds to TRBD1 (6 bases). The CDR3 is 13 residues long. V gave up 5 bases and J gave up 5 bases, with 12 bases separating them. CDR1 SGHVS and CDR2 FNYEAQ come from the germline V gene. Here the CDR3 DNA reads TGTGCCAGCAGCGGGAGGGGGATGACTGAAGCTTTCTTT. Its translation is CASSGRGMTEAFF.

V usage is TRBV6-6 and J usage is TRBJ2-7; D might be TRBD2 (5 bases). This CDR3 comprises 14 residues. Germline V gene lookup returns CDR1 MNHNY and CDR2 SVGAGI (reference sequence). Between the trimmed V and J ends, which lost 6 bases and 4 bases, there was a span of 16 bases. The CDR3 here is CASRNRASGYEQYF. For the CDR3, the DNA is TGTGCCAGCAGGAACCGGGCCTCGGGATACGAGCAGTACTTC.

The chain combines TRBV11-2 with TRBJ2-1; 8 bases map to TRBD2. CDR3 length: 14 amino acids. Germline V gene data show CDR1 as SGHAT and CDR2 as FQNNGV. With 5 bases clipped from V and 10 bases from J, the junction kept 10 bases outside the gene matches. DNA for the CDR3: TGTGCCAGCAGCCCCCGGGCGGGGGGAAGCGAGCAGTTCTTC. This encodes CASSPRAGGSEQFF. Combining the CDR3 with reference TRBV11-2 and TRBJ2-1 gives the whole variable domain EAGVAQSPRYKIIEKRQSVAFWCNPISGHATLYWYQQILGQGPKLLIQFQNNGVVDDSQLPKDRFSAERLKGVDSTLKIQPAKLEDSAVYLCASSPRAGGSEQFFGPGTRLTVL.

V and J are TRBV7-3 and TRBJ2-2, with 7 bases matching TRBD1. The CDR3 has 15 amino acids. Per the germline V gene, CDR1 is SGHTA and CDR2 is FQGTGA. Trimming removed 2 bases from V and 5 bases from J; junction bases left unmatched: 5. This chain's CDR3 is CASSLGQGVTGELFF. The CDR3 DNA reads TGTGCCAGCAGCTTAGGGCAGGGGGTGACCGGGGAGCTGTTTTTT.

V is TRBV27 and J is TRBJ2-7, with 7 positions matching TRBD1. The CDR3 length is 16 residues. Per germline, CDR1 MNHEY and CDR2 SMNVEV (reference sequence). The trim removed 6 bases at V and 2 bases at J, leaving 13 bases unmatched. This chain's CDR3 is CASRQMRTGLTYEQYF. The CDR3, as DNA: TGTGCCAGCAGACAAATGAGGACAGGACTTACCTACGAGCAGTACTTC.

This clone was seen only once. J is TRBJ2-7 and V is TRBV6-5, with D possibly TRBD1 on 5 matching bases. The length of the CDR3 is 13 residues. The V gene lost 7 bases and the J gene lost 3 bases, with 13 bases spanning the gap. CDR1 MNHEY and CDR2 SVGAGI come from the germline V gene. The CDR3 region has the DNA TGTGCCAGCATTTCCACAGGCCGCTACGAGCAGTACTTC. As protein: CASISTGRYEQYF.